The table lists the clone carrying this TCR beta chain with a few counts. With a J-beta primer mix and a sample-barcoded 5' primer, a second PCR ran about 7 to 12 cycles. In TCRdb, the 5' RACE reads were re-called with MiXCR into one record per CDR3 protein. The sample has 1.4 million to 1.5 million distinct CDR3 sequences; approximately 38% are singletons. The sample belongs to a study of blood T cells in healthy people across ages. This TCR was sampled from a young woman in good health. Sequencing was performed on blood.

This CDR3 is CSVEEGASRSYNEQYF. In DNA form, the CDR3 reads TGCAGCGTTGAAGAAGGGGCTAGCCGCTCCTACAATGAGCAGTACTTC. The chain employs TRBV29-1 and TRBJ2-1; the D call may be TRBD1 or TRBD2 (5 bases each). The DNA end lines up better with TRBJ2-7; the J call may be wrong. CDR1 SQVTM and CDR2 ANQGSEA come from the germline V gene. The length of the CDR3 is 16 residues.